The 18 T cell receptor beta chains below all came from one sample that was sequenced in a study of shared T cell receptors in the human thymus. Assay used: immunoSEQ multiplex PCR; TCRdb lists only in-frame clones, some missing. This table has about 660,000 clones, around 87% appearing once. The sample was also reused in another study, on human thymus T cells.

Sequencing was carried out using thymocytes. The receptors here all came from a boy under three years old with a congenital heart defect.

This sequence joins TRBV19 and TRBJ2-3; perhaps TRBD2 as D (6 bases). Germline values: CDR1 LNHDA, CDR2 SQIVND (reference sequence). V was trimmed by 4 bases and J by 0 bases, leaving 14 bases between them. The CDR3 extends over 16 amino acids. The CDR3, as DNA: TGTGCCAGTAGTACGCGGGACTTTTCAAGCACAGATACGCAGTATTTT. Encoded protein: CASSTRDFSSTDTQYF.

This chain uses TRBV15 with TRBJ2-7, with 9 bases aligning to TRBD2. Germline values: CDR1 LNHNV, CDR2 YYDKDF (reference sequence). J lost 0 bases, V lost 0 bases, and 3 bases had no gene match. The CDR3 loop spans 16 amino acids. The CDR3 is CATSRETSGNSYEQYF. The DNA for the CDR3 is TGTGCCACCAGCAGAGAGACTAGCGGTAACTCCTACGAGCAGTACTTC.

The chain uses TRBV28 and TRBJ2-1; 9 bases align to TRBD2. V shed 9 bases, J shed 7 bases, and the junction held 4 bases outside the gene matches. This CDR3 has 12 amino acids. Germline CDR1 and CDR2: MDHEN and SYDVKM. The CDR3 DNA is TGTGCCAGTAGCGGGAGAAGGAATGAGCAGTTCTTC. Translating it yields CASSGRRNEQFF.

V gene TRBV4-1 combines with J gene TRBJ2-4; D call uncertain. This CDR3 spans 14 amino acids. Germline CDR1 and CDR2: MGHRA and YSYEKL. Trimming shortened V by 5 bases and J by 0 bases, and 8 bases separated the two germline ends. This CDR3 is CASSSKLAKNIQYF. The CDR3 DNA follows: TGCGCCAGCAGCTCCAAATTAGCCAAAAACATTCAGTACTTC.

The chain combines TRBV7-2 with TRBJ2-6, with TRBD1 matching over 7 bases. V shed 3 bases, J shed 2 bases, and the junction held 7 bases outside the gene matches. Germline CDR1 and CDR2: SGHTA and FQGNSA. This CDR3 spans 17 amino acids. The CDR3 DNA sequence: TGTGCCAGCAGCTTGACAGGGAGTTTGGCTGGGGCCAACGTCCTGACTTTC. Amino acid sequence: CASSLTGSLAGANVLTF.

The rearrangement links TRBV5-8 to TRBJ1-5; 8 positions agree with TRBD1. The germline V gene has CDR1 SGHTS and CDR2 YDEGEE. Trimming at V came to 1 base and at J to 7 bases, leaving 10 bases not matched to a gene. The CDR3 has 16 residues. DNA of the CDR3: TGTGCCAGCAGCTTGACCCCCAGGGGGCGCGGGCAGCCCCAGCATTTT. This encodes CASSLTPRGRGQPQHF.

The gene calls are TRBV29-1 and TRBJ2-3, with D uncertain. The V and J ends lost 4 bases and 6 bases respectively, with 17 bases between them. The V gene's germline CDR1 is SQVTM and CDR2 ANQGSEA. The CDR3 consists of 14 residues. The CDR3 DNA reads TGCAGCGTTGGTCGGCCTGACATAGACGATACGCAGTATTTT. It codes for CSVGRPDIDDTQYF.

V is TRBV4-3 and J is TRBJ1-6, with 11 nucleotides matching TRBD1. Germline CDR1 reads LGHNA; CDR2 reads YSLEER. The trim removed 4 bases at V and 0 bases at J, leaving 8 bases unmatched. This CDR3 spans 19 amino acids. The CDR3 bases are TGCGCCAGCAGCCTCGGGACAGGGGGACCGCGCTCCTATAATTCACCCCTCCACTTT. Its translation: CASSLGTGGPRSYNSPLHF.

The gene calls are TRBV10-3 and TRBJ2-2; possibly TRBD1 for D (6 bases). The CDR3 is 15 amino acids. V lost 4 bases to trimming and J lost 3 bases, with 12 bases between them. Per germline, CDR1 ENHRY and CDR2 SYGVKD. The CDR3 nucleotides are TGTGCCATCAGTGTTACAGGGATTCACACCGGGGAGCTGTTTTTT. Translating gives CAISVTGIHTGELFF.

The CDR3 DNA is TGTGCCAGCAGTTTACGGGGACCCGGACAGGTCAATGAGCAGTTCTTC. Its translation: CASSLRGPGQVNEQFF. The chain links TRBV27 to TRBJ2-1, with 7 bases that match TRBD1. CDR3 length equals 16 residues. With 2 bases clipped from V and 6 bases from J, the junction kept 10 bases outside the gene matches. CDR1 is MNHEY, CDR2 SMNVEV, per germline (reference sequence).

V and J are TRBV28 and TRBJ2-3; 9 bases fit TRBD2. V dropped 6 bases and J dropped 7; count of bases not matched to a gene: 5. CDR1 and CDR2 from the germline V gene are MDHEN and SYDVKM. The CDR3 runs 13 residues. The CDR3, as DNA: TGTGCCAGCAGCCTAGCGGGGAAGTATACGCAGTATTTT. It yields the protein CASSLAGKYTQYF.

This clone was detected once. This chain uses TRBV7-9 with TRBJ2-7; D gene unclear. CDR1 and CDR2 from the germline V gene are SEHNR and FQNEAQ (reference sequence). Trimming removed 2 bases at V and 1 base at J, with 18 bases between. The CDR3 loop spans 17 amino acids. The CDR3 bases are TGTGCCAGCAGCTTAATAAATCGGGTCCAACCTTCCTACGAGCAGTACTTC. It yields the protein CASSLINRVQPSYEQYF.

This clone appeared a few times. The V gene is TRBV7-2, the J gene TRBJ1-4; the match to TRBD1 covers 8 bases. The CDR3 has 14 residues. After removal of 5 bases from V and 7 bases from J, the junction contained 6 bases not matched to a gene. Germline V lookup: CDR1 SGHTA, CDR2 FQGNSA. The CDR3 nucleotides read TGTGCCAGCAGCAAAGACAGGGGCGGTGAAAAACTGTTTTTT. Translation gives CASSKDRGGEKLFF.

This clone came up once. The rearrangement links TRBV19 to TRBJ2-2, with D tentatively TRBD1 (5 bases). Trimming shortened V by 3 bases and J by 7 bases, and 12 bases separated the two germline ends. CDR1 and CDR2 (germline): LNHDA, SQIVND (reference sequence). The CDR3 extends over 14 amino acids. This CDR3 is CASSIKGAGGELFF. CDR3 sequence (DNA): TGTGCCAGTAGTATCAAAGGGGCTGGCGGGGAGCTGTTTTTT.

The J gene is TRBJ2-2, the V gene TRBV7-8; D may be TRBD2 (6 bases). Germline V gene data show CDR1 as SGHVS and CDR2 as FQNEAQ. V was shortened by 2 bases and J by 4 bases, with 20 bases between the two germline ends. The CDR3 runs 18 residues. In nucleotides, the CDR3 is TGTGCCAGCAGCTTACCCGACACGGGGACTGGGATCACCGGGGAGCTGTTTTTT. Amino acid sequence: CASSLPDTGTGITGELFF.

This clone showed up just once. CDR3 sequence: CASSQVGRGRNTEAFF. For the CDR3, the DNA is TGCGCCAGCAGCCAAGTGGGCAGGGGGCGAAACACTGAAGCTTTCTTT. This sequence joins TRBV4-3 and TRBJ1-1; 8 bases map to TRBD1. CDR1 and CDR2 (germline): LGHNA, YSLEER. This CDR3 contains 16 residues. J gave up 2 bases and V 1 base, and 6 bases lay outside the gene matches.

V and J are TRBV15 and TRBJ2-3; D not resolved. Germline CDR1 reads LNHNV; CDR2 reads YYDKDF (reference sequence). This CDR3 is built from 15 residues. Trimming shortened V by 0 bases and J by 3 bases, and 10 bases separated the two germline ends. The CDR3, as DNA: TGTGCCACCAGCAGAGATCTCGCGGCTACAGATACGCAGTATTTT. Its translation: CATSRDLAATDTQYF.

V gene TRBV4-3 combines with J gene TRBJ1-4; tentatively, D is TRBD1 (6 bases). Trimming took 3 bases from V and 8 from J, leaving 22 bases between them. The CDR3 spans 17 residues. CDR1 is LGHNA, CDR2 YSLEER, per germline. DNA of the CDR3: TGCGCCAGCAGCCAGAAACAGGGCCTGTCGCATATAGAAAAACTGTTTTTT. Translation gives CASSQKQGLSHIEKLFF.